Sequencing of this T cell receptor (beta chain) was carried out in a study of T cell clusters in autoimmune cytopenias. TRB was amplified from about 260 ng of peripheral blood genomic DNA per sample. TRB rearrangements were amplified by touch-down multiplex PCR with mixed TRB-A/B primers. Each CDR3 protein gets one entry in TCRdb, which reprocessed the multiplex PCR reads and gives no DNA. The record lists 7,000 or so distinct CDR3 sequences, of which the ten most abundant hold about 17%. These data were also filed under a second study, of T cell repertoires in aging, cancer and after chemotherapy.

The sequence was collected from a human donor in good health. The source material was peripheral blood.

CDR3 amino acids: CASSLDSTDTQYF. The chain recombines TRBV6-5 with TRBJ2-3. There are 13 residues in the CDR3. The germline CDR1 and CDR2 sequences are MNHEY and SVGAGI.